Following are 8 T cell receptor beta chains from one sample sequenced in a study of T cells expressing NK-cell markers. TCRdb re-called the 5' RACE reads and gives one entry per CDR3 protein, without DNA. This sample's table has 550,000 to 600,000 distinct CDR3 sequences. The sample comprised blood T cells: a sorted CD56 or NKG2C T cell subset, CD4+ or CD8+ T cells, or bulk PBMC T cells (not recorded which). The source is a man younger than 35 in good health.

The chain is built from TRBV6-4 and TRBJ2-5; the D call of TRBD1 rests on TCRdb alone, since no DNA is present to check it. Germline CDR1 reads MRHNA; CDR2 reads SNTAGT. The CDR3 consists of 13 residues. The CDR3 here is CASSATGVETQYF.

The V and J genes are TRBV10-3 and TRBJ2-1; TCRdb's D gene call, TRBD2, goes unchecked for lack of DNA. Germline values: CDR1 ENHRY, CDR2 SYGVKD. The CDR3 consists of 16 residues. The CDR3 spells CAISVRAGGLTGEQFF.

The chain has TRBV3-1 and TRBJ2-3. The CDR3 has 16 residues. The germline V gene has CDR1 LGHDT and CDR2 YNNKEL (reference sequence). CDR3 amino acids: CASSQTTGGSTDTQYF.

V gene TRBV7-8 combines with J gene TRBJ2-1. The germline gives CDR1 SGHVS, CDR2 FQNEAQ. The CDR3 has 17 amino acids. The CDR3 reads CASSSRQRRLTYNEQFF.

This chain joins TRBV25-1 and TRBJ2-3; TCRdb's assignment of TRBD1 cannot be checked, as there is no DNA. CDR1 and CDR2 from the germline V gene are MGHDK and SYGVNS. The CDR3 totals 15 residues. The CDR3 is CASSEFPRGGDTQYF.

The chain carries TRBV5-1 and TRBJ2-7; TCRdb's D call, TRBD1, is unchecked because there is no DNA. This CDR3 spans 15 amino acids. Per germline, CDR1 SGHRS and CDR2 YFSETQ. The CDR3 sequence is CASSSRGGRGDEQYF.

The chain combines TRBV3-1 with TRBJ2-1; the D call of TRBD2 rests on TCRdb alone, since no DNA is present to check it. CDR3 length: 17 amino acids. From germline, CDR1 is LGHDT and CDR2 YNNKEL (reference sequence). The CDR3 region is CASSPLGGGVTYNEQFF.

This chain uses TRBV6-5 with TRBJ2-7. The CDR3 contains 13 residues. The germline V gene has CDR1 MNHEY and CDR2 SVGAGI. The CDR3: CASSYSVLYEQYF.